Below, 25 T cell receptor beta chains from the same sample are listed, as sequenced in a study of PD-L1 blockade in urothelial cancer. The data were produced by immunoSEQ multiplex PCR, yet TCRdb's version contains in-frame clones alone and is incomplete. The table records approximately 91,000 clones, around 78% of them present only once. Time point specified: peripheral blood 6 weeks after treatment start. The specimen was PBMCs, collected around atezolizumab (anti-PD-L1) treatment. Source of these receptors: a man aged 65 to 85 with urothelial cancer.

This chain joins TRBV7-3 and TRBJ2-2; 8 nucleotides agree with TRBD2. The junction had 2 bases not matched to a gene; V was cut back by 2 bases and J by 6 bases. Germline values: CDR1 SGHTA, CDR2 FQGTGA. This CDR3 is 14 amino acids long. The CDR3 sequence is CASSLQRESGELFF. CDR3 DNA sequence: TGTGCCAGCAGCTTACAGCGGGAGTCCGGGGAGCTGTTTTTT.

The chain uses TRBV5-6 and TRBJ2-6; D is undetermined. The CDR3 runs 16 residues. V was pared by 0 bases and J by 1 base, with 8 bases between. Germline loops: CDR1 SGHDT, CDR2 YYEEEE. The DNA of the CDR3 is TGTGCCAGCAGCTTGGGACTCAATTCTGGGGCCAACGTCCTGACTTTC. It is translated as CASSLGLNSGANVLTF.

The chain recombines TRBV10-3 with TRBJ1-2, with D possibly being TRBD1 (6 bases). The V end lost 4 bases, the J end lost 5 bases, and 17 bases lay between the germline ends. Germline-derived CDR1 and CDR2 are ENHRY and SYGVKD. This CDR3 has 15 residues. The CDR3 DNA reads TGTGCCATCAGTGGAACACGATCAGGGGAATATGGCTACACCTTC. Protein sequence: CAISGTRSGEYGYTF.

The genes are TRBV11-2 and TRBJ2-1; 8 positions match TRBD2. The junction had 17 bases not matched to a gene; V was cut back by 4 bases and J by 9 bases. The CDR3 loop spans 17 amino acids. CDR1 and CDR2 (germline): SGHAT, FQNNGV. CDR3 amino acids: CASSSLRSGGLQGEQFF. CDR3 coding DNA: TGTGCCAGCAGCTCATTGAGGAGCGGGGGCCTACAGGGTGAGCAGTTCTTC. Combining the CDR3 with reference TRBV11-2 and TRBJ2-1 gives the whole variable domain EAGVAQSPRYKIIEKRQSVAFWCNPISGHATLYWYQQILGQGPKLLIQFQNNGVVDDSQLPKDRFSAERLKGVDSTLKIQPAKLEDSAVYLCASSSLRSGGLQGEQFFGPGTRLTVL.

This chain uses TRBV6-5 with TRBJ1-2, with a weak D call TRBD1 (6 bases). The CDR3 runs 12 residues. Germline loops: CDR1 MNHEY, CDR2 SVGAGI. Trimming took off 4 bases at V and 4 bases at J, with 7 bases between the two ends. The DNA of the CDR3 is TGTGCCAGCAGTTCGGACAGCTATGGCTACACCTTC. Encoded protein: CASSSDSYGYTF.

Of note for this clone: In the same sample, other DNA sequences code for this CDR3. The chain has TRBV10-3 and TRBJ2-2; possible D gene TRBD1, 5 bases. This CDR3 has 14 residues. Trimming removed 3 bases from V and 2 bases from J, with 7 bases in between. Looked up from germline, CDR1 is ENHRY and CDR2 is SYGVKD. CDR3 nucleotides: TGTGCCATCAGTGAAGACAGAAACACCGGGGAGCTGTTTTTT. Translation gives CAISEDRNTGELFF.

This chain connects TRBV4-3 to TRBJ1-1; D is possibly TRBD1 (6 bases). Germline CDR1 is LGHNA and CDR2 is YSLEER. The CDR3 covers 16 residues. Deletions cut 3 bases from V and 3 bases from J, with 17 bases between. The CDR3 DNA reads as TGCGCCAGCAGCCAGGACACAACAGGGTGGGACACTGAAGCTTTCTTT. Protein sequence: CASSQDTTGWDTEAFF.

This clone was observed a few times. V gene TRBV4-1 combines with J gene TRBJ1-2; perhaps TRBD1 as D (6 bases). The CDR3 sequence is 15 residues long. The V gene lost 0 bases and the J gene lost 2 bases, with 10 bases spanning the gap. The germline gives CDR1 MGHRA, CDR2 YSYEKL. The CDR3 loop reads CASSQEPGENYGYTF. The CDR3 region has the DNA TGCGCCAGCAGCCAAGAACCAGGGGAGAACTATGGCTACACCTTC.

CDR3 nucleotides: TGTGCCAGCAGCTTAGAGGGGGGAGTGGGACAGTCCTTTGAAGCTTTCTTT. Its protein is CASSLEGGVGQSFEAFF. The V call is TRBV7-8, the J call TRBJ1-1; TRBD1 matches 7 bases. V trimming: 1 base; J trimming: 7 bases; junction bases outside the gene matches: 15. CDR3 size: 17 residues. Germline CDR1 SGHVS, CDR2 FQNEAQ.

This clone showed up many times. This sample includes further DNA sequences coding for the same CDR3. This chain joins TRBV7-9 and TRBJ2-1; 11 nucleotides line up with TRBD2. The trim removed 5 bases at V and 2 bases at J, leaving 5 bases unmatched. This CDR3 has 16 residues. CDR1 SEHNR and CDR2 FQNEAQ come from the germline V gene (reference sequence). The CDR3 reads CASSPISGRAYNEQFF. CDR3 bases: TGTGCCAGCAGCCCAATTAGCGGGAGGGCCTACAATGAGCAGTTCTTC.

The chain combines TRBV7-8 with TRBJ2-7; 7 nucleotides line up with TRBD1. The germline gives CDR1 SGHVS, CDR2 FQNEAQ. The V segment lost 7 bases and the J segment 6 bases; nucleotides outside the gene matches: 9. The CDR3 sequence is 13 residues long. CDR3 region: CASTLWDSGEQYF. In DNA, the CDR3 is TGTGCCAGCACCCTATGGGACAGCGGCGAGCAGTACTTC.

This chain links TRBV5-4 with TRBJ2-3; 13 bases line up with TRBD2. The CDR3 spans 16 residues. V lost 0 bases and J lost 6; bases outside the gene matches: 4. Germline values: CDR1 SGHNT, CDR2 YYREEE (reference sequence). In DNA form, the CDR3 reads TGTGCCAGCAGCTTGGCCAGGACTAGCGGGGGCGATACGCAGTATTTT. Translated, it gives CASSLARTSGGDTQYF.

The chain couples TRBV6-1 to TRBJ2-1; tentatively, D is TRBD1 (6 bases). This CDR3 is 17 amino acids long. CDR1 and CDR2 from the germline V gene are MNHNS and SASEGT. The V end was cut by 3 bases, the J end by 9 bases, with 24 bases between. CDR3 bases: TGTGCCAGCAGTGACGGGTTTCGGTGGCAGGGGATGGGTGAGCAGTTCTTC. Amino acids: CASSDGFRWQGMGEQFF.

V and J are TRBV5-8 and TRBJ2-7; the D is unclear. Germline V CDR1 and CDR2: SGHTS, YDEGEE. The CDR3 runs to 12 residues. Deletions cut 3 bases from V and 4 bases from J, with 8 bases between. CDR3 sequence reads: CASSSTRYEQYF. CDR3 in DNA: TGTGCCAGCAGCTCAACACGTTACGAGCAGTACTTC.

The chain uses TRBV7-3 and TRBJ2-3; 7 positions match TRBD2. This CDR3 is built from 12 residues. The V gene end was trimmed by 4 bases and the J gene end by 5 bases; junction bases not matched to a gene: 0. CDR1 SGHTA and CDR2 FQGTGA come from the germline V gene. The CDR3 protein is CASSWGGDTQYF. DNA of the CDR3: TGTGCCAGCAGCTGGGGGGGAGATACGCAGTATTTT.

The chain has TRBV9 and TRBJ2-3, with 8 bases identical to TRBD2. Germline V gene lookup returns CDR1 SGDLS and CDR2 YYNGEE. The CDR3 sequence is 14 residues long. V was pared by 6 bases and J by 4 bases, with 7 bases of the junction left unmatched. For the CDR3, the DNA is TGTGCCAGCAACTACGGGGGGGCTGCAGATACGCAGTATTTT. As protein: CASNYGGAADTQYF.

This clone was detected many times. The V gene is TRBV29-1, the J gene TRBJ1-1; D is undetermined. Trimming left V 3 bases short and J 1 base short, with 3 bases between. Germline V gene lookup returns CDR1 SQVTM and CDR2 ANQGSEA. The CDR3 loop spans 11 amino acids. The CDR3 sequence: CSVDRNTEAFF. The CDR3 DNA is TGCAGCGTTGATAGGAACACTGAAGCTTTCTTT. Full variable domain (rest looked up from reference TRBV29-1 and TRBJ1-1): SAVISQKPSRDICQRGTSLTIQCQVDSQVTMMFWYRQQPGQSLTLIATANQGSEATYESGFVIDKFPISRPNLTFSTLTVSNMSPEDSSIYLCSVDRNTEAFFGQGTRLTVV.

The chain joins TRBV6-1 to TRBJ2-2; tentatively, D is TRBD1 or TRBD2 (5 bases each). Trimming stripped 5 bases from V and 5 bases from J, with 12 bases between. Germline CDR1 and CDR2: MNHNS and SASEGT. The CDR3 consists of 14 residues. The CDR3 coding sequence is TGTGCCAGCAGTAAAGAGGGGTCTACCGGGGAGCTGTTTTTT. Amino acid sequence: CASSKEGSTGELFF.

This clone was counted once. The V and J genes are TRBV21-1 and TRBJ2-5; the table's TRBD1 call for D was not verified on the DNA. TRBV21-1 is described as a pseudogene. There are 13 residues in the CDR3. DNA for the CDR3: TGTGCCAGCAGCAAAGACAGGGGAGAGACCCAGTACTTC. Amino acid sequence: CASSKDRGETQYF.

In its sample, this clone was seen a few times. This chain links TRBV25-1 with TRBJ1-2; 9 bases line up with TRBD1. J was trimmed by 3 bases and V by 10 bases; bases with no gene match: 3. Germline V gene data show CDR1 as MGHDK and CDR2 as SYGVNS. This CDR3 comprises 12 residues. CDR3: CANRDRDYGYTF. The CDR3 DNA reads TGTGCCAACAGGGACAGGGACTATGGCTACACCTTC.

The chain is built from TRBV10-3 and TRBJ2-7; 9 positions match TRBD1. CDR3 length equals 13 residues. In germline, CDR1 is ENHRY, CDR2 SYGVKD. J was trimmed by 6 bases and V by 0 bases; bases with no gene match: 0. CDR3 nucleotide sequence: TGTGCCATCAGTGAGTCGGACAGGGGCGAGCAGTACTTC. Protein: CAISESDRGEQYF.

CDR3 nucleotides: TGTGCCACCAGCAGAGATCCACTACAGAACACCGGGGAGCTGTTTTTT. It is translated as CATSRDPLQNTGELFF. This sequence joins TRBV15 and TRBJ2-2; D call uncertain. Trimming stripped 0 bases from V and 1 base from J, with 9 bases between. The CDR3 extends over 16 amino acids. Germline V lookup: CDR1 LNHNV, CDR2 YYDKDF (reference sequence).

The rearrangement joins TRBV5-4 to TRBJ1-1, with 7 nucleotides matching TRBD1. V dropped 5 bases and J dropped 1; count of bases not matched to a gene: 5. This CDR3 is built from 14 residues. Germline CDR1 and CDR2: SGHNT and YYREEE (reference sequence). The CDR3 DNA is TGTGCCAGCAGGCGCCAGGGGGAGAACACTGAAGCTTTCTTT. It translates to CASRRQGENTEAFF.

The V and J genes are TRBV14 and TRBJ1-1, with D hard to call. CDR3 size: 15 residues. Germline V gives CDR1 SGHDN, CDR2 FVKESK. V lost 0 bases and J lost 1, with 9 bases in between. This CDR3 is CASSQDHRGNTEAFF. Written as DNA, the CDR3 is TGTGCCAGCAGCCAAGATCACCGGGGGAACACTGAAGCTTTCTTT. The full variable domain, with the rest looked up from reference TRBV14 and TRBJ1-1, is EAGVTQFPSHSVIEKGQTVTLRCDPISGHDNLYWYRRVMGKEIKFLLHFVKESKQDESGMPNNRFLAERTGGTYSTLKVQPAELEDSGVYFCASSQDHRGNTEAFFGQGTRLTVV.

The chain carries TRBV6-1 and TRBJ1-1; 8 bases agree with TRBD1. The CDR3 has 15 residues. Germline V gene data show CDR1 as MNHNS and CDR2 as SASEGT. The V segment lost 4 bases and the J segment 6 bases; nucleotides outside the gene matches: 10. CDR3 sequence: CASSAGQGGFAEAFF. CDR3 bases: TGTGCCAGCAGTGCTGGACAGGGCGGGTTCGCTGAAGCTTTCTTT.